The T cell receptor beta chain described here comes from a study of cytomegalovirus exposure and HLA in healthy donors. Germline trimming cut 3 bases from V and 5 bases from J; bases unmatched to any gene: 6. Per germline, CDR1 WNHNN and CDR2 SYGVQD (reference sequence). The CDR3 is 15 residues long. A multiplex PCR was run with 60 Vbeta primers and 13 Jbeta primers. The protocol was immunoSEQ multiplex PCR, while the TCRdb copy is restricted to in-frame clones and leaves out a portion. The table includes about 140,000 clones, 75% detected once. This clone was observed a few times. The origin of this receptor is a young man in good health and CMV-seropositive. The V call is TRBV10-1, the J call TRBJ2-7; 11 bases map to TRBD1. Sequencing was performed on PBMCs. The DNA of the CDR3 is TGCGCCAGCAGTGATGGGACAGGGGGTCGCCACGAGCAGTACTTC. Translation: CASSDGTGGRHEQYF.